The present T cell receptor beta chain was sequenced within a study of CXCR3-negative and CXCR3-positive naive CD8 T cells. Carrying UMI labels, the TRB cDNA libraries were prepared through 5' RACE. TCRdb processed the 5' RACE reads again and assigns one entry to each CDR3 protein, with no DNA. The sample shows around 130,000 distinct CDR3 sequences, and 0.5% to 0.6% sits with its ten largest clones. In regard to this clonotype: Its matching antigen is unknown.

Study-level points and caveats: The TRBV-TRBJ usage of naive CXCR3-negative and CXCR3-positive cells was similar, but that of memory cells differed. CXCR3-positive naive cells carried more hydrophobic TRB CDR3s than CXCR3-negative naive cells did.

The receptor comes from a human donor in good health. Some clones in this sample may be carry-over from other donors' samples. Sequencing was carried out using naive CXCR3+ CD8+ T cells from blood. Subset of the sample: CD45RO-CCR7+CD27+CD95- naive CD8+ T cells expressing CXCR3 (TNR3+).

CDR3 in amino acids: CASSQDFTDTQYF. V gene TRBV4-3 combines with J gene TRBJ2-3. This CDR3 region has 13 residues. Germline lookup yields CDR1 LGHNA and CDR2 YSLEER.